The 10 T cell receptor beta chains in this list originate from one sample, sequenced in a study of shared clonotypes between healthy human individuals. Method: immunoSEQ multiplex PCR; TCRdb's copy keeps in-frame clones and lacks some. This table holds approximately 940,000 clones, around three quarters found once. Sequences were obtained from memory CD4+ T cells sorted from blood. Subset: CD45RA-negative fraction. The receptor source for this set is a man between 18 and 35 years old in good health.

With respect to this clone: Other DNA variants within this sample encode the same CDR3. The chain has TRBV2 and TRBJ1-1, with 8 bases identical to TRBD1. CDR1 and CDR2 (germline): SNHLY, FYNNEI. CDR3 length: 13 residues. Unmatched junction bases numbered 1, after V lost 4 bases and J lost 3 bases. CDR3 sequence reads: CASSGQGYTEAFF. The CDR3 nucleotides read TGTGCCAGCAGTGGACAGGGGTACACTGAAGCTTTCTTT.

This chain joins TRBV6-7 and TRBJ2-1; 9 bases align to TRBD2. TRBV6-7 is marked as an open reading frame, function uncertain. V trimming: 2 bases; J trimming: 7 bases; junction bases outside the gene matches: 9. There are 16 residues in the CDR3. The CDR3 is CASSYRSGRPGNEQFF. The DNA of the CDR3 is TGTGCCAGCAGTTACCGAAGCGGGAGGCCGGGGAATGAGCAGTTCTTC.

This sequence joins TRBV2 and TRBJ2-7; 13 nucleotides agree with TRBD2. The CDR3 totals 15 residues. Germline V CDR1 and CDR2: SNHLY, FYNNEI. V shed 5 bases and J 5 bases; nucleotides not matched to a gene: 6. DNA for the CDR3: TGTGCCAGCAGTCCACGGACTAGCGGGGGAGACGAGCAGTACTTC. It codes for CASSPRTSGGDEQYF.

The V gene is TRBV28, the J gene TRBJ2-7; the D gene is possibly TRBD1 (6 bases). V was trimmed by 10 bases and J by 2 bases, leaving 15 bases between them. The CDR3 has 13 amino acids. Germline V lookup: CDR1 MDHEN, CDR2 SYDVKM. In DNA, the CDR3 is TGTGCCACAACAGGGAGTGGGGCCTACGAGCAGTACTTC. Protein sequence: CATTGSGAYEQYF.

Comment on this clone: Different DNA sequences within this sample yield the same CDR3. The chain employs TRBV28 and TRBJ2-7; D gene ambiguous. V was clipped by 3 bases and J by 3 bases, with 6 bases between them. This CDR3 comprises 12 residues. CDR1 and CDR2 (germline): MDHEN, SYDVKM. Written as DNA, the CDR3 is TGTGCCAGCAGTTTGAGCCTCTACGAGCAGTACTTC. It translates to CASSLSLYEQYF.

This chain connects TRBV5-6 to TRBJ1-4, with 7 bases matching TRBD1. Germline V gene data show CDR1 as SGHDT and CDR2 as YYEEEE. V gave up 0 bases and J gave up 10 bases; unmatched junction bases: 3. The CDR3 runs to 13 residues. CDR3 nucleotide sequence: TGTGCCAGCAGCTTGGTAGGGGGCGGAAAACTGTTTTTT. It translates to CASSLVGGGKLFF.

This clone was found many times. The rearrangement joins TRBV5-4 to TRBJ1-2; perhaps TRBD1 as D (5 bases). This CDR3 region has 14 residues. From germline, CDR1 is SGHNT and CDR2 YYREEE (reference sequence). The ends were cut back, 4 bases at V and 1 base at J, with 11 bases in the middle. CDR3 residues: CASSQGRGNYGYTF. The CDR3 DNA follows: TGTGCCAGCAGCCAGGGACGGGGTAACTATGGCTACACCTTC.

A few counts support this clone. Here the CDR3 reads CTSSQVENYSYNEQFF. The CDR3 DNA reads TGCACCAGCAGCCAAGTAGAGAATTACTCCTACAATGAGCAGTTCTTC. This chain joins TRBV1 and TRBJ2-1; TRBD2 reflects the table's D call only, with no check against the DNA. TRBV1 is a documented pseudogene. CDR3 size: 16 residues.

The V call is TRBV10-2, the J call TRBJ2-1, with 8 bases aligning to TRBD2. V gave up 3 bases and J gave up 5 bases; unmatched junction bases: 6. Germline values: CDR1 WSHSY, CDR2 SAAADI. The CDR3 contains 15 residues. The CDR3 DNA reads TGCGCCAGCAGTGAACCAACTAGCGGAAACAATGAGCAGTTCTTC. Amino acid sequence: CASSEPTSGNNEQFF.

The chain joins TRBV6-1 to TRBJ2-2; no definite D call. V lost 7 bases and J lost 3, with 12 bases in between. Germline V gene lookup returns CDR1 MNHNS and CDR2 SASEGT. CDR3 length equals 14 residues. In nucleotides, the CDR3 is TGTGCCAGCATCGAGGACCGTTACACCGGGGAGCTGTTTTTT. This encodes CASIEDRYTGELFF.